These T cell receptor beta chains were read from a single sample in a study of radiotherapy plus CTLA-4 blockade in lung cancer. The repertoire was sequenced with immunoSEQ multiplex PCR; TCRdb's copy has only in-frame clones and lacks some. The sample records under 70,000 clones, around three quarters being singletons. Here the sequenced sample was peripheral blood, taken from a patient treated with radiotherapy plus ipilimumab. Receptors originate from a human donor with non-small cell lung cancer who had a complete response to radiotherapy plus ipilimumab. Both conserved end residues are part of each CDR3. The D gene is left open where the match is weak. Not all rows give a size; the values are once, few, many and, for expanded clones, a class.

CDR3nt: TGTGCCAGCAGTTTAGGGGGGTTGCTGCCCCAGCATTTT; CDR3aa: CASSLGGLLPQHF; abundance: NA; d_gene: NA; v_gene: TRBV27; j_gene: TRBJ1-5
CDR3nt: TGTGCCAGCAGCCAAGCGGGGGACGAGGGGACCCAGTACTTC; CDR3aa: CASSQAGDEGTQYF; abundance: NA; d_gene: NA; v_gene: TRBV14; j_gene: TRBJ2-5
CDR3nt: TGTGCCAGCCCCTCGGAGCGGGAGGGCCCCACAGATACGCAGTATTTT; CDR3aa: CASPSEREGPTDTQYF; abundance: once; d_gene: TRBD2; v_gene: TRBV27; j_gene: TRBJ2-3
CDR3nt: TGTGCCAGCAACCGAGGGACAGGGCGCAATCAGCCCCAGCATTTT; CDR3aa: CASNRGTGRNQPQHF; abundance: NA; d_gene: TRBD1; v_gene: TRBV2; j_gene: TRBJ1-5
CDR3nt: TGTGCCAGCAGTTTAGGGAGAACAAGAACCCAGTACTTC; CDR3aa: CASSLGRTRTQYF; abundance: NA; d_gene: NA; v_gene: TRBV27; j_gene: TRBJ2-5
CDR3nt: TGTGCCTGGAGTGGGTTGCGGGGAGAGACCCAGTACTTC; CDR3aa: CAWSGLRGETQYF; abundance: NA; d_gene: NA; v_gene: TRBV30; j_gene: TRBJ2-5
CDR3nt: TGTGCCAGCTCCGAGGGACTAGCGGTCTACAATGAGCAGTTCTTC; CDR3aa: CASSEGLAVYNEQFF; abundance: once; d_gene: TRBD2; v_gene: TRBV18; j_gene: TRBJ2-1
CDR3nt: TGTGCCAGTAGTATAGCAGGCGGGGAATTCACTGAAGCTTTCTTT; CDR3aa: CASSIAGGEFTEAFF; abundance: once; d_gene: NA; v_gene: TRBV19; j_gene: TRBJ1-1
CDR3nt: TGCGCCAGCAGAGTTGGGGCGTTCAATGAAAAACTGTTTTTT; CDR3aa: CASRVGAFNEKLFF; abundance: few; d_gene: NA; v_gene: TRBV4-1; j_gene: TRBJ1-4
CDR3nt: TGTGCCAGCAGCTCTCTACAGGGGAATCAGCCCCAGCATTTT; CDR3aa: CASSSLQGNQPQHF; abundance: NA; d_gene: TRBD1; v_gene: TRBV6-1; j_gene: TRBJ1-5
CDR3nt: TGCGCCAGCAGCCCTAGACTCGACCTAGACACAGATACGCAGTATTTT; CDR3aa: CASSPRLDLDTDTQYF; abundance: NA; d_gene: NA; v_gene: TRBV4-1; j_gene: TRBJ2-3
CDR3nt: TGTGCCAGCAGCTTAGGCGAGGAGTGGCCCCAGCATTTT; CDR3aa: CASSLGEEWPQHF; abundance: NA; d_gene: NA; v_gene: TRBV11-2; j_gene: TRBJ1-5
CDR3nt: TGTGCCAGCAGCTTAGCTACTAGCGGGACGGCGCAGTATTTT; CDR3aa: CASSLATSGTAQYF; abundance: NA; d_gene: TRBD2; v_gene: TRBV11-3; j_gene: TRBJ2-3
CDR3nt: TGTGCCAGCAGCCTCCTGGACAGGGTTAATTCACCCCTCCACTTT; CDR3aa: CASSLLDRVNSPLHF; abundance: NA; d_gene: TRBD1; v_gene: TRBV9; j_gene: TRBJ1-6
CDR3nt: TGTGCCAGCAGCCTAGGACAGGGTGATGGCTACACCTTC; CDR3aa: CASSLGQGDGYTF; abundance: NA; d_gene: TRBD1; v_gene: TRBV7-6; j_gene: TRBJ1-2
CDR3nt: TGTGCCAGCAGCTTATATTGGGAGGGGGCCCTCTACGAGCAGTACTTC; CDR3aa: CASSLYWEGALYEQYF; abundance: NA; d_gene: NA; v_gene: TRBV7-2; j_gene: TRBJ2-7
CDR3nt: TGTGCCAGCAGTGATTCCGGGACGGTGAACACTGAAGCTTTCTTT; CDR3aa: CASSDSGTVNTEAFF; abundance: NA; d_gene: NA; v_gene: TRBV6-1; j_gene: TRBJ1-1
CDR3nt: TGTGCCAGTATGATTGACACTTTTGCCATGAACACTGAAGCTTTCTTT; CDR3aa: CASMIDTFAMNTEAFF; abundance: NA; d_gene: NA; v_gene: TRBV11-2; j_gene: TRBJ1-1
CDR3nt: TGCGCCAGCAGCCAAATTCTCGAAAATCAGCCCCAGCATTTT; CDR3aa: CASSQILENQPQHF; abundance: NA; d_gene: NA; v_gene: TRBV4-3; j_gene: TRBJ1-5
CDR3nt: TGCGCCAGCAGACTACTACAGGGTGGTACCGGGGAGCTGTTTTTT; CDR3aa: CASRLLQGGTGELFF; abundance: NA; d_gene: NA; v_gene: TRBV5-1; j_gene: TRBJ2-2
CDR3nt: TGTGCCTGGAGTGTATCGGTCTACAATGAGCAGTTCTTC; CDR3aa: CAWSVSVYNEQFF; abundance: NA; d_gene: NA; v_gene: TRBV30; j_gene: TRBJ2-1
CDR3nt: TGTGCCAGCATGGAGGGCGCGAACACCGGGGAGCTGTTTTTT; CDR3aa: CASMEGANTGELFF; abundance: once; d_gene: NA; v_gene: TRBV11-2; j_gene: TRBJ2-2
CDR3nt: TGTGCCTGGAGGAGAACAGGGGTGGAGACCCAGTACTTC; CDR3aa: CAWRRTGVETQYF; abundance: once; d_gene: TRBD1; v_gene: TRBV30; j_gene: TRBJ2-5
CDR3nt: TGTGCCAGTAGTATAGAATATGCTAGCGGGAGGGCGGGCTCCTACAATGAGCAGTTCTTC; CDR3aa: CASSIEYASGRAGSYNEQFF; abundance: NA; d_gene: TRBD2; v_gene: TRBV19; j_gene: TRBJ2-1
CDR3nt: TGTGCCAGCAGCGCCTCCTACGGGGTAGCGGTAACAGATACGCAGTATTTT; CDR3aa: CASSASYGVAVTDTQYF; abundance: NA; d_gene: NA; v_gene: TRBV9; j_gene: TRBJ2-3
CDR3nt: TGTGCCAGCCGGGGAGACAGGGGAACCGGGGAGCTGTTTTTT; CDR3aa: CASRGDRGTGELFF; abundance: once; d_gene: TRBD1; v_gene: TRBV7-2; j_gene: TRBJ2-2
CDR3nt: TGTGCCAGCAGTGCGGGACCGTTGGCCCCCGGGGAGCTGTTTTTT; CDR3aa: CASSAGPLAPGELFF; abundance: NA; d_gene: NA; v_gene: TRBV6-6; j_gene: TRBJ2-2
CDR3nt: TGTGCCAGCAACTACCACACAGGGGGCAAGTACGAGCAGTACTTC; CDR3aa: CASNYHTGGKYEQYF; abundance: NA; d_gene: TRBD1; v_gene: TRBV5-8; j_gene: TRBJ2-7
CDR3nt: TGCGCCAGCAGCTGGGCTGGACAGGGGGCCTTAGATACGCAGTATTTT; CDR3aa: CASSWAGQGALDTQYF; abundance: NA; d_gene: TRBD1; v_gene: TRBV5-1; j_gene: TRBJ2-3
CDR3nt: TGTGCCTGGAGTGCGGGACACTTTAGCAATCAGCCCCAGCATTTT; CDR3aa: CAWSAGHFSNQPQHF; abundance: NA; d_gene: NA; v_gene: TRBV30; j_gene: TRBJ1-5
CDR3nt: TGTGCCGCAACTAGCGGGGACGAGACCCAGTACTTC; CDR3aa: CAATSGDETQYF; abundance: NA; d_gene: TRBD2; v_gene: TRBV10-3; j_gene: TRBJ2-5
CDR3nt: TGTGCCAGCAGCGTAGGGGGATCTAATGAAAAACTGTTTTTT; CDR3aa: CASSVGGSNEKLFF; abundance: NA; d_gene: NA; v_gene: TRBV9; j_gene: TRBJ1-4
CDR3nt: TGTGCCAGCAGTTACTCGATTCCGGACGCTGCCTACGAGCAGTACTTC; CDR3aa: CASSYSIPDAAYEQYF; abundance: NA; d_gene: NA; v_gene: TRBV6-5; j_gene: TRBJ2-7
CDR3nt: TGTGCCAGCAGCTCCCGACAATGGACTGAAGCTTTCTTT; CDR3aa: CASSSRQWTEAFF; abundance: NA; d_gene: NA; v_gene: TRBV11-3; j_gene: TRBJ1-1
CDR3nt: TGTGCCAGCAGCCCTAGCTTTTTTGGGGTAAACTACGAGCAGTACTTC; CDR3aa: CASSPSFFGVNYEQYF; abundance: NA; d_gene: NA; v_gene: TRBV9; j_gene: TRBJ2-7
CDR3nt: TGTGCCAGCAGCGAGGTGAGGGCAGACTCACCCCTCCACTTT; CDR3aa: CASSEVRADSPLHF; abundance: NA; d_gene: NA; v_gene: TRBV7-2; j_gene: TRBJ1-6
CDR3nt: TGTGCTAGCAGCTCCGGATCGGGGGGCGTCGCAGATACGCAGTATTTT; CDR3aa: CASSSGSGGVADTQYF; abundance: NA; d_gene: NA; v_gene: TRBV7-7; j_gene: TRBJ2-3